The next 14 T cell receptor beta chains were all read from a single sample in a study of human T cells and chemical hapten exposure. Time point described: patch test 2, 6 weeks after DPC sensitization. Sample treatment: therapeutic diphenylcyclopropenone sensitization with weekly scalp DPC. TCRdb recomputed calls from the RACE reads with MiXCR, one row per CDR3 protein. Of a few hundred thousand distinct CDR3 sequences listed, 6% to 7% were seen once; the top ten hold under 7%. The sequenced sample was whole blood, obtained in connection with sensitization to the hapten diphenylcyclopropenone (DPC). Receptors were obtained from a woman aged 18-29 years with alopecia areata. Some clones in this sample may be carry-over from other donors' samples.

The chain carries TRBV7-2 and TRBJ1-2; possible D gene TRBD1, 6 bases. V was pared by 5 bases and J by 6 bases, with 16 bases between. Per the germline V gene, CDR1 is SGHTA and CDR2 is FQGNSA. CDR3 length: 14 residues. CDR3 sequence (DNA): TGTGCCAGCAGCCCGGAATGGGGGCGGCATGGCTACACCTTC. Translated: CASSPEWGRHGYTF.

The chain combines TRBV11-2 with TRBJ2-3, with a tentative D call TRBD2 (6 bases). The CDR3 runs 14 residues. Germline V gene lookup returns CDR1 SGHAT and CDR2 FQNNGV. The ends were cut back, 4 bases at V and 2 bases at J, with 10 bases in the middle. The CDR3 bases are TGTGCCAGCAGCTCCGGGACTCTCACAGATACGCAGTATTTT. It is translated as CASSSGTLTDTQYF.

This clonotype occurred a few times. This chain connects TRBV5-4 to TRBJ2-7; no definite D call. Deletions cut 0 bases from V and 3 bases from J, with 13 bases between. The CDR3 is made up of 15 amino acids. Germline values: CDR1 SGHNT, CDR2 YYREEE (reference sequence). DNA of the CDR3: TGTGCCAGCAGCTTGGGAGGTAGGGTACTCTACGAGCAGTACTTC. It specifies CASSLGGRVLYEQYF.

This clonotype was observed many times. J is TRBJ2-3 and V is TRBV6-2 or TRBV6-3; TRBD2 agrees at 9 bases. The CDR3 consists of 14 residues. With 5 bases clipped from V and 4 bases from J, the junction kept 4 bases outside the gene matches. Looked up from germline, CDR1 is MNHEY and CDR2 is SVGEGT. CDR3 amino acids: CASSPAGGADTQYF. The CDR3 coding sequence is TGTGCCAGCAGTCCAGCGGGGGGAGCAGATACGCAGTATTTT.

This clonotype was recorded a few times. V and J are TRBV7-2 and TRBJ2-3; D unclear. CDR3 size: 14 residues. Trimming stripped 1 base from V and 0 bases from J, with 5 bases between. Germline loops: CDR1 SGHTA, CDR2 FQGNSA. CDR3 DNA: TGTGCCAGCAGCTTAGTGCATAGCACAGATACGCAGTATTTT. This encodes CASSLVHSTDTQYF.

There are a few counts of this clonotype. The chain joins TRBV20-1 to TRBJ1-1, with D hard to call. Trimming cost V 5 bases and J 1 base, with 8 bases left between them. The V gene's germline CDR1 is DFQATT and CDR2 SNEGSKA (reference sequence). CDR3 length equals 12 residues. CDR3 in amino acids: CSARSENTEAFF. The CDR3 DNA reads as TGCAGTGCTCGTTCGGAGAACACTGAAGCTTTCTTT.

The chain has TRBV12-3 or TRBV12-4 and TRBJ1-2; the D is unclear. Trimming shortened V by 3 bases and J by 4 bases, and 12 bases separated the two germline ends. The CDR3 is 14 amino acids. The CDR3 region is CASSLDPVGYGYTF. Here the CDR3 DNA reads TGTGCCAGCAGTTTGGATCCTGTCGGCTATGGCTACACCTTC.

This chain joins TRBV25-1 and TRBJ2-7; the D is unclear. The CDR3 has 13 amino acids. The germline V and J ends were trimmed by 6 bases and 0 bases, with 9 bases remaining between them. CDR1 MGHDK and CDR2 SYGVNS come from the germline V gene. In nucleotides, the CDR3 is TGTGCCAGCAGAGATCCCGTCTCCTACGAGCAGTACTTC. Translated, it gives CASRDPVSYEQYF.

This clonotype turned up a few times. This chain joins TRBV4-3 and TRBJ2-5; 11 bases are shared with TRBD2. This CDR3 comprises 20 residues. V lost 1 base, J lost 4 bases, and 17 bases stayed unmatched. Germline CDR1 LGHNA, CDR2 YSLEER. The CDR3 is CASSQARSSLAGGYRETQYF. CDR3 bases: TGCGCCAGCAGCCAAGCAAGGTCATCGCTAGCGGGGGGATATCGAGAGACCCAGTACTTC.

This clonotype appeared a few times. This sequence joins TRBV7-3 and TRBJ1-3; weak D call: TRBD1 (5 bases). This CDR3 region has 13 residues. In germline, CDR1 is SGHTA, CDR2 FQGTGA. V lost 3 bases and J lost 8, with 11 bases in between. The CDR3, as DNA: TGTGCCAGCAGCTTCAGACGCAGGGACACCATATATTTT. This encodes CASSFRRRDTIYF.

This clonotype showed up just a few times. One end of the junction fails to match germline, which may point to a read error. This chain uses TRBV7-7 with TRBJ2-6, with TRBD2 matching over 7 bases. Germline CDR1 SSHAT, CDR2 FNYEAQ (reference sequence). The CDR3 runs 15 residues. CDR3 loop: CASSSGRSGANVLTF. The CDR3 nucleotides are TGTGCTAGCAGCTCCGGGAGGTCTGGGGCCAACGTCCTGACTTTC.

This clonotype appeared many times. The chain links TRBV12-3 or TRBV12-4 to TRBJ2-1, with a weak D call TRBD2 (7 bases). This CDR3 is built from 15 residues. Trimming stripped 5 bases from V and 5 bases from J, with 16 bases between. In nucleotides, the CDR3 is TGTGCCAGCAGTAGGGGGGGGCAGGGCCACAATGAGCAGTTCTTC. The encoded protein is CASSRGGQGHNEQFF.

This clonotype was counted many times. The chain employs TRBV24-1 and TRBJ1-1; possible D gene TRBD1, 5 bases. The CDR3 length is 13 residues. The V end lost 4 bases, the J end lost 9 bases, and 14 bases lay between the germline ends. CDR1 and CDR2 from the germline V gene are KGHDR and SFDVKD. DNA of the CDR3: TGTGCCACCAGTGACCAGGTGGGGGGAAAAGCTTTCTTT. This codes for CATSDQVGGKAFF.

This clonotype was observed a handful of times. The V gene is TRBV20-1, the J gene TRBJ2-1; D is ambiguous. This CDR3 contains 14 residues. Germline V lookup: CDR1 DFQATT, CDR2 SNEGSKA (reference sequence). Trimming removed 2 bases at V and 2 bases at J, with 10 bases between. CDR3 sequence: CSARRPFPYNEQFF. The CDR3 DNA reads TGCAGTGCTAGACGGCCATTCCCCTACAATGAGCAGTTCTTC.